This entry features one T cell receptor (beta chain) sequence. The sample comes from a study of blood T cells in healthy people across ages. Investigators took about 10 milliliters of peripheral blood from every donor. With each sample, at least 5.5 micrograms of total RNA were extracted. Germline V gives CDR1 SGHNT, CDR2 YENEEA. The CDR3 loop spans 16 amino acids. V was trimmed by 1 base and J by 6 bases, leaving 19 bases between them. A J-beta primer mix and a sample-barcoded 5' primer were used in a second PCR of roughly 7 to 12 cycles. Each of the cDNA molecules was tagged by a template-switch adaptor with 12 random nucleotides. Each CDR3 protein gets one entry after TCRdb re-called the 5' RACE reads with MiXCR. The table has roughly 640,000 distinct CDR3 sequences, under 30% seen once; the top ten hold around a sixth.

Sequenced input: blood. The J gene is TRBJ2-7, the V gene TRBV11-3; D perhaps matches TRBD1 (5 bases). This clonotype was sampled from a woman aged 80 or over in good health. CDR3 nucleotides: TGTGCCAGCAGCTTAGGCGTCCCGACAGAAAACTGCGAGCAGTACTTC. This codes for CASSLGVPTENCEQYF.